This TCR beta chain was profiled in a study of beta chain features in type 1 diabetes. Study context: Age, gender and cell yields were alike across patients and healthy donors. Study findings and constraints: All four CD4+ subsets from Type 1 diabetes patients carried moderately but significantly shorter TCRB CDR3s. PCR might favor shorter templates, but any such skew would affect patients and controls equally.

Remarks on this clone: Its specificity is unknown.

Reverse transcription of all isolated RNA meant that expressed TCRB transcripts were sequenced. Generated by immunoSEQ multiplex PCR, the TCRdb table keeps only in-frame clones and is missing some. Of over 300,000 clones in the sample, over 7% were seen once. The receptor's source is a man aged 25-40 years with type 1 diabetes. The sample was central memory CD4+ T cells from blood.

The CDR3 loop is CASSFSGNEQFF. CDR3 coding DNA: TGTGCCAGCAGCTTTTCAGGTAATGAGCAGTTCTTC. This rearrangement joins TRBV11-3 to TRBJ2-1; unclear D gene. The germline V and J ends were trimmed by 3 bases and 7 bases, with 7 bases remaining between them. The CDR3 runs to 12 residues. The germline gives CDR1 SGHNT, CDR2 YENEEA.